The rows below give T cell receptor beta chains drawn from one sample of a study of T cell clonotyping in hematopoietic cell transplantation. Assay: immunoSEQ multiplex PCR; the TCRdb copy retains only in-frame clones and omits some. Among roughly 13,000 clones listed, roughly 92% were seen once. The sample was PBMCs, taken 100 days after allogeneic stem cell transplant. The source is a female patient between 50 and 60 years old who had an allogeneic stem cell transplant from an unrelated donor, so the T cells may come from the graft donor. Some clones in this sample may be carry-over from other donors' samples. Each CDR3 is given with its conserved first and last residue. The D gene is left open where the match is weak. Size is stated for part of the rows, as once, few or many counts, or as a class when the clone is expanded.

TGTGCCACCAGCAGAGGGGCAGGGGGTGGCTACACCTTC | CATSRGAGGGYTF | TRBV15 | NA | TRBJ1-2 | TRBD1
TGTGCCTGGAGTCGAGGGTGGGGGCAGTTCTTC | CAWSRGWGQFF | TRBV30 | NA | TRBJ2-1 | NA
TGCAGCGCCATAACCGGGACAGGGGTGTTTCAGCCCCAGCATTTT | CSAITGTGVFQPQHF | TRBV29-1 | NA | TRBJ1-5 | TRBD1
TGTGCCAGCAGCTTGGGCAGCACCTCCTCCTACGAGCAGTACTTC | CASSLGSTSSYEQYF | TRBV5-8 | NA | TRBJ2-7 | NA
TGTGCCAGCAGTGGACAGGGGACGAATGGCTACACCTTC | CASSGQGTNGYTF | TRBV2 | NA | TRBJ1-2 | TRBD1
TGCGCCAGCACCCCACTAGGGGGAAGTGCTGAGCAGTTCTTC | CASTPLGGSAEQFF | TRBV10-2 | NA | TRBJ2-1 | NA
TGCGCCAGCAGTCCTAACGAGTGGCTAGCCGAAGAGACCCAGTACTTC | CASSPNEWLAEETQYF | TRBV10-1 | NA | TRBJ2-5 | NA
TGTGCCAGTAGTGCAGGGGGTAGCAATCAGCCCCAGCATTTT | CASSAGGSNQPQHF | TRBV19 | NA | TRBJ1-5 | TRBD1
TGTGCCAGCAGTCCCGGGAGACGTGAAAAACTGTTTTTT | CASSPGRREKLFF | TRBV6-5 | NA | TRBJ1-4 | NA
TGTGCCAGCAGCCCTCGGAGGAGCGCCTACAATGAGCAGTTCTTC | CASSPRRSAYNEQFF | TRBV7-2 | NA | TRBJ2-1 | NA
TGCGCCAGCAGCTTGGAGGGGGCGAACACTGAAGCTTTCTTT | CASSLEGANTEAFF | TRBV5-1 | NA | TRBJ1-1 | TRBD1
TGTGCCAGCAGCCCTAGCGGGAGGGCCGGTGAGACCCAGTACTTC | CASSPSGRAGETQYF | TRBV7-3 | once | TRBJ2-5 | TRBD2
TGTGCCAGCAGCTTAGCCAGGGGCGGGGGTACGCAGTATTTT | CASSLARGGGTQYF | TRBV13 | NA | TRBJ2-3 | NA